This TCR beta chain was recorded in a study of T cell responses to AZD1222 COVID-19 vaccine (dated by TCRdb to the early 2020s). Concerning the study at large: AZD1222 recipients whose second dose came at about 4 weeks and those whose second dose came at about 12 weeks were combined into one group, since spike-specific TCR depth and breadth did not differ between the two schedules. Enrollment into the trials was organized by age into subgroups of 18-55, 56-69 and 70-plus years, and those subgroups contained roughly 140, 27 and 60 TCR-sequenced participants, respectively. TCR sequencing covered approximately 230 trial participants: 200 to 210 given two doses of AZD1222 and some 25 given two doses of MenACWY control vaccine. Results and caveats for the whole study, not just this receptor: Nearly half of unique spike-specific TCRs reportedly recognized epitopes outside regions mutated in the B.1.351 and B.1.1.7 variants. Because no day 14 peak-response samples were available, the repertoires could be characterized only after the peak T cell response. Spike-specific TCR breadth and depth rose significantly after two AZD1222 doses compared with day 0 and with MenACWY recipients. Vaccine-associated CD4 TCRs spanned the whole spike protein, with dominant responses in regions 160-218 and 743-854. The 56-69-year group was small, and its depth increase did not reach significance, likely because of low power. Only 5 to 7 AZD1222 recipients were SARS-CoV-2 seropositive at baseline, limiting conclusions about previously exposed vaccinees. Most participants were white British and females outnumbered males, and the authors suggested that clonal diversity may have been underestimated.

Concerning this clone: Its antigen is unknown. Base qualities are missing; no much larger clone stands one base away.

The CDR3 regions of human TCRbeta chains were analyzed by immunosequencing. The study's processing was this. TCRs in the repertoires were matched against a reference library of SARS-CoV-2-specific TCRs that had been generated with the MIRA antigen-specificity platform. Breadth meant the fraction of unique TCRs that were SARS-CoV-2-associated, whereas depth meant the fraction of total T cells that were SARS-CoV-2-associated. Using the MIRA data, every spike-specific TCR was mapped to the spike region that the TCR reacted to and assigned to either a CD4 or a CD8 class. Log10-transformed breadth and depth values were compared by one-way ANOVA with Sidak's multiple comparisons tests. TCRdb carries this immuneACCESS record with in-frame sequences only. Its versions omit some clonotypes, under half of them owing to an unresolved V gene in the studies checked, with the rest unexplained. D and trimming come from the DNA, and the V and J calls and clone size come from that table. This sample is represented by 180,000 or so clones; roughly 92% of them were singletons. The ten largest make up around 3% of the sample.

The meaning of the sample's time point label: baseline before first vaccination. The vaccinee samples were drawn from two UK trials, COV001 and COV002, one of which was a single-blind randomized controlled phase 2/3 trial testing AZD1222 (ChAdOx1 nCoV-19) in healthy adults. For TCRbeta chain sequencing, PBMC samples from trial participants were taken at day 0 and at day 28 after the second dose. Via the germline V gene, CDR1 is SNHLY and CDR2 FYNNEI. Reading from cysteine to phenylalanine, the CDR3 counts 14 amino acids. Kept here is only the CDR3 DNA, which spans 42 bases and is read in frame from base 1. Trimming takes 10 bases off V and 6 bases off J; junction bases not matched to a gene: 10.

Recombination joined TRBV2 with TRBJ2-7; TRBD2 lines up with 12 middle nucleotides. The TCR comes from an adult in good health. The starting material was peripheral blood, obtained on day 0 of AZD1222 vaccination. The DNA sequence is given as TGTGCCATCCTGATTGGACTAGCGGGAATCGAGCAGTACTTC. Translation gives CAILIGLAGIEQYF.